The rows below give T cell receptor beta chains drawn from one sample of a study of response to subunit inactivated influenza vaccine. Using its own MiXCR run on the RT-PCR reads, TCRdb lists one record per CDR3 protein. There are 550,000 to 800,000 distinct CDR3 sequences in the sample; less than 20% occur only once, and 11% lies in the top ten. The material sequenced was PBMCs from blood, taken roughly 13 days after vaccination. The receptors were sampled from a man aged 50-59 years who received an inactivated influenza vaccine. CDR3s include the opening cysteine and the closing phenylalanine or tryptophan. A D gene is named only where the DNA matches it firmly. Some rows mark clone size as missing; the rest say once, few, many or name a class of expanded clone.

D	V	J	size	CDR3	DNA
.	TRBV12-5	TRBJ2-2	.	CASGLEVPGELFF	TGTGCTAGTGGTTTGGAAGTCCCCGGGGAGCTGTTTTTT
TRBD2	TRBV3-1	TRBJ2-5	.	CASSQELGGRDQETQYF	TGTGCCAGCAGCCAAGAACTGGGCGGGAGGGACCAAGAGACCCAGTACTTC
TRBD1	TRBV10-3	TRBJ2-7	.	CAINEGQGVYEQYF	TGTGCCATCAATGAGGGACAGGGGGTCTACGAGCAGTACTTC
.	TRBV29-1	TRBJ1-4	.	CSVEGGKLFF	TGCAGCGTTGAAGGGGGAAAACTGTTTTTT
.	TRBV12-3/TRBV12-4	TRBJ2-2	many	CASSSNRGELFF	TGTGCCAGCAGTTCAAACAGGGGGGAGCTGTTTTTT
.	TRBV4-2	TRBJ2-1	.	CASSQDHRVLDEQFF	TGTGCCAGCAGCCAGGACCACAGGGTGTTGGATGAGCAGTTCTTC
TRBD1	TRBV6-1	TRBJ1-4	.	CASSELTGGEKLFF	TGTGCCAGCAGTGAATTGACAGGGGGTGAAAAACTGTTTTTT
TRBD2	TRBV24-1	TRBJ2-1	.	CATSDLTGTSGSEQFF	TGTGCCACCAGTGATCTAACCGGGACTAGCGGCTCGGAGCAGTTCTTC
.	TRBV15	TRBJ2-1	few	CATSRGPTSYNEQFF	TGTGCCACCAGCAGAGGACCGACCTCCTACAATGAGCAGTTCTTC
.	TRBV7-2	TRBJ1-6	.	CASSKNLPALKSPLHF	TGTGCCAGCAGCAAAAACCTGCCCGCCCTTAAGTCACCCCTCCACTTT
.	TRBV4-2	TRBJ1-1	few	CASSHGQLLRTEAFF	TGTGCCAGCAGCCACGGCCAGCTATTGAGGACTGAAGCTTTCTTT
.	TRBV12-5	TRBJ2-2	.	CASGLVIGVNTGELFF	TGTGCTAGTGGTTTGGTCATCGGGGTGAACACCGGGGAGCTGTTTTTT
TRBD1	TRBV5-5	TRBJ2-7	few	CASIPPGTGSYEQYF	TGTGCCAGCATCCCCCCCGGGACAGGGTCCTACGAGCAGTACTTC
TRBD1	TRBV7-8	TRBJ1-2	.	CASSQTGTGYGYTF	TGTGCCAGCAGCCAAACCGGGACAGGGTATGGCTACACCTTC
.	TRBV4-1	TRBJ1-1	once	CASSQVLIGFGTEAFF	TGCGCCAGCAGCCAAGTTCTAATCGGGTTCGGCACTGAAGCTTTCTTT
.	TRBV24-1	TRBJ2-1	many	CATSDTWGGRSSYNEQFF	TGTGCCACCAGTGATACGTGGGGCGGAAGAAGCTCCTACAATGAGCAGTTCTTC
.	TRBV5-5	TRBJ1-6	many	CASSLDVLNNSPLHF	TGTGCCAGCAGCTTGGATGTACTCAATAATTCACCCCTCCACTTT
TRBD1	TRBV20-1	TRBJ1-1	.	CSAYSDRGGTEAFF	TGCAGTGCATACTCCGACAGGGGTGGCACTGAAGCTTTCTTT
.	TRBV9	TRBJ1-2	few	CASSPELGGFYGYTF	TGTGCCAGCAGCCCGGAACTCGGGGGGTTCTATGGCTACACCTTC
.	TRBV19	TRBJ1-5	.	CASSIGPGAPNQPQHF	TGTGCCAGTAGTATTGGTCCAGGGGCGCCCAATCAGCCCCAGCATTTT
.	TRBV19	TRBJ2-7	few	CASSVTGTSYEQYF	TGTGCCAGTAGTGTTACAGGGACCTCCTACGAGCAGTACTTC
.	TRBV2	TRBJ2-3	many	CASSGEGLSTDTQYF	TGTGCCAGCAGTGGAGAAGGCCTCAGCACAGATACGCAGTATTTT
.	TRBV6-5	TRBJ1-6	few	CASSYTKGLPDSPLHF	TGTGCCAGCAGTTACACTAAGGGACTCCCGGATTCACCCCTCCACTTT
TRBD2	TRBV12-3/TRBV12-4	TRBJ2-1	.	CASSGLAGLYNEQFF	TGTGCCAGCAGCGGCCTAGCGGGTCTCTACAATGAGCAGTTCTTC
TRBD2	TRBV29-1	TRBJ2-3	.	CSVVPSGRATDTQYF	TGCAGCGTTGTCCCAAGCGGGAGGGCTACAGATACGCAGTATTTT
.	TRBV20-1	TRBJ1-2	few	CSASQGRRGGYTF	TGCAGTGCTAGCCAGGGAAGGAGGGGGGGCTACACCTTC
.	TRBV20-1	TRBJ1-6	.	CSAHRPGLGPDSPLHF	TGCAGTGCGCACAGGCCGGGCCTCGGTCCGGATTCACCCCTCCACTTT
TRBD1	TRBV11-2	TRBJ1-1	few	CASSQPPGQGAPPFSGTEAFF	TGTGCCAGCAGCCAACCTCCGGGACAGGGGGCGCCCCCCTTCAGTGGCACTGAAGCTTTCTTT
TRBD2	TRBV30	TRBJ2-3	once	CAWSVTSVSTDTQYF	TGTGCCTGGAGTGTTACTAGCGTTAGCACAGATACGCAGTATTTT
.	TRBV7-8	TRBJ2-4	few	CASSLEGGVAKNIQYF	TGTGCCAGCAGCTTAGAAGGGGGGGTAGCCAAAAACATTCAGTACTTC
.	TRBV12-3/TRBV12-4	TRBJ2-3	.	CASSSDGSSTDTQYF	TGTGCCAGCAGTTCGGACGGGAGTAGCACAGATACGCAGTATTTT
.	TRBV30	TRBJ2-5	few	CAWRGSGQTQYF	TGTGCCTGGAGGGGGTCGGGCCAGACCCAGTACTTC
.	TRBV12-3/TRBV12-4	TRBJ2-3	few	CASSQRGASDTQYF	TGTGCCAGCAGCCAAAGGGGGGCCTCAGATACGCAGTATTTT
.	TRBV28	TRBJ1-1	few	CASSFRRLNTEAFF	TGTGCCAGCAGTTTTAGGCGTCTGAACACTGAAGCTTTCTTT
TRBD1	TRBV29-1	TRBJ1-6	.	CSVGTGGENSPLHF	TGCAGCGTTGGGACAGGGGGTGAGAATTCACCCCTCCACTTT
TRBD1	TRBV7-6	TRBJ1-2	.	CASSLMGQGLDGYTF	TGTGCCAGCAGCTTAATGGGACAGGGGTTAGATGGCTACACCTTC
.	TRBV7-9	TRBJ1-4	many	CASSQQGINEKLFF	TGTGCCAGCAGCCAACAGGGAATTAATGAAAAACTGTTTTTT
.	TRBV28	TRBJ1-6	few	CASRRRPLDSPLHF	TGTGCCAGCAGGCGACGTCCCTTGGATTCACCCCTCCACTTT
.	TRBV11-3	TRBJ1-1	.	CASSLGLGTEAFF	TGTGCCAGCAGCTTAGGTTTGGGGACTGAAGCTTTCTTT
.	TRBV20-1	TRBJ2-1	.	CSARESGLSYNEQFF	TGCAGTGCTAGAGAGAGCGGGTTGTCCTACAATGAGCAGTTCTTC
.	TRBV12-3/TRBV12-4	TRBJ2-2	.	CASSLMENTGELFF	TGTGCCAGCAGTTTAATGGAGAACACCGGGGAGCTGTTTTTT
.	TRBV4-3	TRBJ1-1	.	CASSQEDPLTGRNTEAFF	TGCGCCAGCAGCCAAGAAGACCCCTTGACAGGCAGGAACACTGAAGCTTTCTTT
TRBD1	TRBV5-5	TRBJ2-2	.	CASSPGGQGAFFGELFF	TGTGCCAGCAGCCCCGGAGGACAGGGGGCGTTTTTCGGGGAGCTGTTTTTT
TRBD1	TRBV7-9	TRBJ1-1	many	CASSYGQGYTEAFF	TGTGCCAGCAGCTACGGACAGGGGTACACTGAAGCTTTCTTT
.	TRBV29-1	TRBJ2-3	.	CSGWAGSADTQYF	TGCAGCGGCTGGGCCGGGTCGGCGGATACGCAGTATTTT
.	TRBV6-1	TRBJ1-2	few	CASTHGGGARANIGYTF	TGTGCCAGCACACACGGAGGAGGGGCAAGGGCCAATATTGGCTACACCTTC
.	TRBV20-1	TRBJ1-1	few	CSARRAITSTEAFF	TGCAGTGCTCGCCGGGCCATCACGAGTACTGAAGCTTTCTTT
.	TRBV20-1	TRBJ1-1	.	CSERGGENTEAFF	TGCAGTGAACGGGGAGGGGAGAACACTGAAGCTTTCTTT